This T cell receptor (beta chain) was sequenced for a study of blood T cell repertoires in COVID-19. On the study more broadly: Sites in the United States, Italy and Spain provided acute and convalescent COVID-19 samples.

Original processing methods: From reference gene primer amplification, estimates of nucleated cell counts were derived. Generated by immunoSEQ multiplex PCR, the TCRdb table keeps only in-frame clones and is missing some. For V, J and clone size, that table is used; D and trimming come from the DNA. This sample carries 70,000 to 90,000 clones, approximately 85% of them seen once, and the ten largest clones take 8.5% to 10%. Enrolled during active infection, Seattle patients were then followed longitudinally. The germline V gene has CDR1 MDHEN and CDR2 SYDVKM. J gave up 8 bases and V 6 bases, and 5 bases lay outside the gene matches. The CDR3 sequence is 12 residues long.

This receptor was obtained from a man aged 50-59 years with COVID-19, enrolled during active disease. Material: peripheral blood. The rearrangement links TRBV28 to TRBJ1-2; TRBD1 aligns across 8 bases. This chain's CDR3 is CASSRTGRGYTF. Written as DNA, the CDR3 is TGTGCCAGCAGCCGGACAGGGAGAGGCTACACCTTC.